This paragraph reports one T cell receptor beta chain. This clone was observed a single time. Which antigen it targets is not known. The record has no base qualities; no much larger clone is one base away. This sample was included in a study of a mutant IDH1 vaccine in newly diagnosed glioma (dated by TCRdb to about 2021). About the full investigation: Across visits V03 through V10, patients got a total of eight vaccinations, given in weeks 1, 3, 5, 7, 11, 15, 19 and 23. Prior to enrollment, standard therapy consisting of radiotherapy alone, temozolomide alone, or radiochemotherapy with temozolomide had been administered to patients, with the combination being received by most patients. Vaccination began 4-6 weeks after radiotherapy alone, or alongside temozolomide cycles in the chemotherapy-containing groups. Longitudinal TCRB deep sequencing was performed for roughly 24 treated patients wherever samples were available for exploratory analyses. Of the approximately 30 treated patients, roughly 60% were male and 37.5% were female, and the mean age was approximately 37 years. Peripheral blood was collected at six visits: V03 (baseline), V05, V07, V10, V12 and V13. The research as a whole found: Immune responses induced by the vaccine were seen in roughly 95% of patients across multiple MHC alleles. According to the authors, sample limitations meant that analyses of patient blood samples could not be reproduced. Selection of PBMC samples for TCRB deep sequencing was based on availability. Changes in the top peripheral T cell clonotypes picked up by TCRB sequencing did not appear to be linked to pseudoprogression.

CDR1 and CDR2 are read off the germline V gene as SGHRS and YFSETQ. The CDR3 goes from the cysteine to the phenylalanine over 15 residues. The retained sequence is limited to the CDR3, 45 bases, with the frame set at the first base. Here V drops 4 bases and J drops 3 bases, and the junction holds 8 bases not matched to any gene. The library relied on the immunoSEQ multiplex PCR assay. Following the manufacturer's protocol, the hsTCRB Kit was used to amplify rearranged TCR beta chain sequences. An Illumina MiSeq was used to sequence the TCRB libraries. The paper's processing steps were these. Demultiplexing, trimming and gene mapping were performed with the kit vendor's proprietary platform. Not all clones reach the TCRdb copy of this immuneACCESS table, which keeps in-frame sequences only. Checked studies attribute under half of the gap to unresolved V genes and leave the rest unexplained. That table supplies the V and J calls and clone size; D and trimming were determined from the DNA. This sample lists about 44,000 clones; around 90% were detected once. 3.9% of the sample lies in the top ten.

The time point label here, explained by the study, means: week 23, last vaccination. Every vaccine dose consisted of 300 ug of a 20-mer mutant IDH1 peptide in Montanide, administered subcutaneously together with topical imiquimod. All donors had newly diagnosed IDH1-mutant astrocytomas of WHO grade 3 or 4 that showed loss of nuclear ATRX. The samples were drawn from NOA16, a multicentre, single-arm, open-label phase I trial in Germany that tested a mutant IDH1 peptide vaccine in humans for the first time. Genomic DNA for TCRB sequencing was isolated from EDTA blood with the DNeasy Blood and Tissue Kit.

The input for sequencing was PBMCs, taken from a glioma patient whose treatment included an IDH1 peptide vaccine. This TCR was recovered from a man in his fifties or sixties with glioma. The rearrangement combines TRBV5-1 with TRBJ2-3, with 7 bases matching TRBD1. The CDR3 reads CASSVDRVRTDTQYF. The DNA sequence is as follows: TGCGCCAGCAGCGTCGACAGGGTAAGAACAGATACGCAGTATTTT. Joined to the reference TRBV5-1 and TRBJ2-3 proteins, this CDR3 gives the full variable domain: KAGVTQTPRYLIKTRGQQVTLSCSPISGHRSVSWYQQTPGQGLQFLFEYFSETQRNKGNFPGRFSGRQFSNSRSEMNVSTLELGDSALYLCASSVDRVRTDTQYFGPGTRLTVL.